These 3 T cell receptor beta chains originate from one sample sequenced in a study of blood T cells in healthy people across ages. A J-beta primer mix and a sample-barcoded 5' primer were used in a second PCR of roughly 7 to 12 cycles. TCRdb fed the 5' RACE reads into MiXCR, producing one record per CDR3 protein. Of roughly 700,000 distinct CDR3 sequences in the sample, over 45% were seen once. The specimen sequenced was blood. The receptors were gathered from a woman in her fifties or sixties in good health.

The rearrangement links TRBV11-3 to TRBJ2-4; 8 bases map to TRBD2. Trimming at V came to 1 base and at J to 9 bases, leaving 14 bases not matched to a gene. Germline loops: CDR1 SGHNT, CDR2 YENEEA. The CDR3 spans 17 residues. The CDR3 spells CASSLALRRGAGPIQYF. The CDR3, as DNA: TGTGCCAGCAGCTTAGCCCTCCGGCGGGGGGCCGGACCCATTCAGTACTTC.

This chain joins TRBV20-1 and TRBJ2-7, with TRBD2 identical over 12 bases. Germline loops: CDR1 DFQATT, CDR2 SNEGSKA (reference sequence). The CDR3 length is 14 residues. V gave up 4 bases and J gave up 1 base; unmatched junction bases: 2. The CDR3 DNA reads as TGCAGTGCTAAAGGGACTAGCGGGTCCTACGAGCAGTACTTC. Encoded protein: CSAKGTSGSYEQYF.

This clonotype was counted only a few times. The V call is TRBV20-1, the J call TRBJ2-3; 15 bases align to TRBD2. CDR3 length: 16 amino acids. V lost 5 bases, J lost 3 bases, and 6 bases stayed unmatched. Per the germline V gene, CDR1 is DFQATT and CDR2 is SNEGSKA (reference sequence). In DNA, the CDR3 is TGCAGTGCTCCCGGGACTAGCGGGAGGACGACAGATACGCAGTATTTT. Its protein product is CSAPGTSGRTTDTQYF.